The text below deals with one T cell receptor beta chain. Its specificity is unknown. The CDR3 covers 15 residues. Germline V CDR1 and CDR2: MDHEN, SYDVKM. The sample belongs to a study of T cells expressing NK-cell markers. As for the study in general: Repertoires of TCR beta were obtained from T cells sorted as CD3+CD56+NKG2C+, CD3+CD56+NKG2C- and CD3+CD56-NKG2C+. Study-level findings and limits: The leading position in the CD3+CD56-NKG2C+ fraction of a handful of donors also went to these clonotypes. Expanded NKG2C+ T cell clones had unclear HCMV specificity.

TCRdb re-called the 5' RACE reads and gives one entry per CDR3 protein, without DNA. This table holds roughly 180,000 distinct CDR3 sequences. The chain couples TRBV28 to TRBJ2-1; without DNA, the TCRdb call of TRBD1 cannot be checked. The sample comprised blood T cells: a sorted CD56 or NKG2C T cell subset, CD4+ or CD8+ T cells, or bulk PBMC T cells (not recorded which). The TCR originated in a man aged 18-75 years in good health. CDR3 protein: CASSAPGQGVNEQFF.